A single T cell receptor beta chain is shown here with its context. The PCR had 60 Vbeta and 13 Jbeta primers. Profiling relied on immunoSEQ multiplex PCR, and the TCRdb table lists in-frame clones only, not all of them. The data show some 130,000 clones, roughly 73% seen once. Donors showed nominal health when sampled, although they likely had unrecorded immune exposures. The entry originates in a study of cytomegalovirus exposure and HLA in healthy donors. At the level of the study: When about 400 donors were genotyped, approximately 81% of them were found to fall in the Caucasian-associated ancestry cluster.

Material for sequencing was PBMCs. The TCR originated in a male donor in good health and CMV-seronegative.

Here the CDR3 DNA reads TGTGCCAGCAGCGTCACAGGATTTGACAATCAGCCCCAGCATTTT. Protein sequence: CASSVTGFDNQPQHF. The chain employs TRBV9 and TRBJ1-5; weak D call: TRBD1 (5 bases). V lost 2 bases and J lost 3, with 12 bases in between. Germline CDR1 SGDLS, CDR2 YYNGEE. This CDR3 spans 15 amino acids.